These 20 T cell receptor beta chains originate from one sample sequenced in a study of regulatory T cells in long-lasting Graves disease. With iRepertoire HTBI primers and Arm-PCR of CDR3 regions, TCR beta libraries were built. TCRdb used MiXCR to reprocess the multiplex PCR reads, holding one entry per CDR3 protein. Of 350,000 to 450,000 distinct CDR3 sequences listed, around 20% were seen once; the top ten hold approximately 15%. The time point was: persistent/refractory GD, antithyroid drugs over 5 years with positive TRAb. Extracted RNA from PBMCs served as the source of the TCR library. The sample in question was peripheral blood mononuclear cells (PBMCs), obtained when the disease was refractory, from a patient treated with antithyroid drugs. Source of these receptors: a female donor with Graves disease.

The chain links TRBV3-1 to TRBJ1-2; no definite D call. The germline V gene has CDR1 LGHDT and CDR2 YNNKEL (reference sequence). V lost 1 base, J lost 0 bases, and 12 bases lay in between. The CDR3 contains 16 residues. CDR3 in amino acids: CASSQGGPFANYGYTF. CDR3 nucleotides: TGTGCCAGCAGCCAAGGCGGACCTTTTGCTAACTATGGCTACACCTTC.

The J gene is TRBJ2-7, the V gene TRBV19; 7 bases match TRBD1. The CDR3 length is 13 residues. The J segment lost 5 bases and the V segment lost 9 bases, leaving 10 bases of the junction unmatched. CDR1 and CDR2 from the germline V gene are LNHDA and SQIVND (reference sequence). In DNA form, the CDR3 reads TGTGCCAGCCGACAGGGTAAAAGCCACGAGCAGTACTTC. Translating it yields CASRQGKSHEQYF. Drawing the rest from reference TRBV19 and TRBJ2-7, the complete variable domain is DGGITQSPKYLFRKEGQNVTLSCEQNLNHDAMYWYRQDPGQGLRLIYYSQIVNDFQKGDIAEGYSVSREKKESFPLTVTSAQKNPTAFYLCASRQGKSHEQYFGPGTRLTVT.

There are a few counts of this clonotype. The rearrangement uses TRBV19 and TRBJ2-7; D is perhaps TRBD2 (5 bases). The length of the CDR3 is 14 residues. Germline lookup yields CDR1 LNHDA and CDR2 SQIVND (reference sequence). V was cut by 2 bases and J by 6 bases, with 14 bases left in between. CDR3 protein: CASSISGLPSEQYF. The CDR3, as DNA: TGTGCCAGTAGTATAAGTGGACTCCCTTCCGAGCAGTACTTC.

This clonotype was counted many times. This chain links TRBV3-1 with TRBJ2-7; perhaps TRBD1 as D (7 bases). This CDR3 has 15 residues. Germline CDR1 reads LGHDT; CDR2 reads YNNKEL (reference sequence). With 0 bases removed from V and 4 bases from J, the gap between germline ends came to 13 bases. The CDR3 DNA is TGTGCCAGCAGCCAAGAGGGCAGGGGGAGGTACGAGCAGTACTTC. It is translated as CASSQEGRGRYEQYF.

This clonotype appeared a few times. V usage is TRBV19 and J usage is TRBJ2-1; D not certain. Trimming took 5 bases from V and 2 from J, leaving 16 bases between them. The CDR3 contains 16 residues. Germline CDR1 is LNHDA and CDR2 is SQIVND (reference sequence). The CDR3 coding sequence is TGTGCCAGTAGTCCGGTCCAAGGGCGCGCCTACAATGAGCAGTTCTTC. Translated, it gives CASSPVQGRAYNEQFF.

The sample holds many counts of this clonotype. This rearrangement joins TRBV27 to TRBJ2-2; 8 bases map to TRBD1. From germline, CDR1 is MNHEY and CDR2 SMNVEV (reference sequence). Losses at the gene ends were 5 bases for V and 4 bases for J; bases not matched to a gene: 6. The CDR3 is made up of 15 amino acids. The CDR3 nucleotides are TGTGCCAGCAGTCGCCGACAGGGGTGCACCGGGGAGCTGTTTTTT. It encodes CASSRRQGCTGELFF.

The V and J genes are TRBV15 and TRBJ2-7; 7 bases fit TRBD1. Per the germline V gene, CDR1 is LNHNV and CDR2 is YYDKDF (reference sequence). CDR3 length equals 17 residues. V trimming: 7 bases; J trimming: 0 bases; junction bases outside the gene matches: 15. The CDR3 sequence is CATTHLGKTGTSYEQYF. CDR3 coding DNA: TGTGCCACCACCCACCTTGGCAAGACAGGGACCTCCTACGAGCAGTACTTC.

The chain couples TRBV20-1 to TRBJ2-7; D perhaps matches TRBD1 (5 bases). CDR1 and CDR2 (germline): DFQATT, SNEGSKA (reference sequence). This CDR3 has 13 amino acids. Between the trimmed V and J ends, which lost 6 bases and 6 bases, there was a span of 18 bases. The CDR3 DNA is TGCAGTGCCAAAACAACCCCCCAGGGCGAGCAGTACTTC. Protein product: CSAKTTPQGEQYF.

The chain is built from TRBV9 and TRBJ1-4; no firm D call. Germline-derived CDR1 and CDR2 are SGDLS and YYNGEE. The CDR3 is 15 residues long. V was shortened by 0 bases and J by 4 bases, with 10 bases between the two germline ends. In DNA, the CDR3 is TGTGCCAGCAGCGTAGAATCGGGCGATAATGAAAAACTGTTTTTT. Its protein product is CASSVESGDNEKLFF.

This chain uses TRBV5-1 with TRBJ2-6, with 8 bases aligning to TRBD1. The CDR3 runs 18 residues. The V gene's germline CDR1 is SGHRS and CDR2 YFSETQ. The ends lost 2 bases at V and 0 bases at J; junction bases unmatched: 7. The CDR3 protein is CASSLQGGASSGANVLTF. In DNA, the CDR3 is TGCGCCAGCAGCTTACAGGGGGGAGCCTCCTCTGGGGCCAACGTCCTGACTTTC.

This chain uses TRBV5-4 with TRBJ1-2; perhaps TRBD1 as D (5 bases). The CDR3 totals 15 residues. The germline V gene encodes CDR1 SGHNT and CDR2 YYREEE (reference sequence). The V and J ends lost 1 base and 2 bases respectively, with 12 bases between them. The CDR3 loop is CASSLSRGLNYGYTF. The DNA of the CDR3 is TGTGCCAGCAGCTTGAGTAGGGGACTCAACTATGGCTACACCTTC. The full variable domain, rest sourced from reference TRBV5-4 and TRBJ1-2, is ETGVTQSPTHLIKTRGQQVTLRCSSQSGHNTVSWYQQALGQGPQFIFQYYREEENGRGNFPPRFSGLQFPNYSSELNVNALELDDSALYLCASSLSRGLNYGYTFGSGTRLTVV.

The gene calls are TRBV7-2 and TRBJ2-7, with D unclear. V gave up 1 base and J gave up 0 bases, with 13 bases separating them. This CDR3 is built from 16 residues. CDR1 is SGHTA, CDR2 FQGNSA, per germline. The CDR3 loop reads CASSLELVTSSYEQYF. Written as DNA, the CDR3 is TGTGCCAGCAGCTTAGAGTTGGTCACCAGCTCCTACGAGCAGTACTTC.

This clonotype was counted ten times or more. The V call is TRBV28, the J call TRBJ1-1; D call uncertain. Per the germline V gene, CDR1 is MDHEN and CDR2 is SYDVKM. This CDR3 has 16 amino acids. Trimming cost V 5 bases and J 2 bases, with 18 bases left between them. DNA for the CDR3: TGTGCCAGCAGTATTCGAACCGTACCTGATAACACTGAAGCTTTCTTT. This encodes CASSIRTVPDNTEAFF.

This clonotype was seen more than once but under ten times. V gene TRBV7-9 combines with J gene TRBJ1-2; D is unclear. This CDR3 spans 16 amino acids. The ends were cut back, 5 bases at V and 0 bases at J, with 16 bases in the middle. The germline V gene encodes CDR1 SEHNR and CDR2 FQNEAQ (reference sequence). In DNA form, the CDR3 reads TGTGCCAGCAGCCCCGGGCCCTCACCCGCTAACTATGGCTACACCTTC. Encoded protein: CASSPGPSPANYGYTF.

This clonotype appeared a few times. The genes are TRBV3-1 and TRBJ1-5, with a possible D match to TRBD1 (5 bases). This CDR3 comprises 15 residues. V was pared by 0 bases and J by 7 bases, with 13 bases between. Germline-derived CDR1 and CDR2 are LGHDT and YNNKEL (reference sequence). Here the CDR3 reads CASSQDAGRDQPQHF. In DNA form, the CDR3 reads TGTGCCAGCAGCCAAGATGCGGGAAGGGACCAGCCCCAGCATTTT.

This clonotype was observed at least ten times. The rearrangement uses TRBV20-1 and TRBJ1-2; D not resolved. Germline CDR1 is DFQATT and CDR2 is SNEGSKA (reference sequence). CDR3 length: 10 amino acids. Trimming took off 3 bases at V and 2 bases at J, with 1 base between the two ends. The CDR3 DNA sequence: TGCAGTGCTAGGAACTATGGCTACACCTTC. Translated, it gives CSARNYGYTF.

This chain joins TRBV7-9 and TRBJ2-2; 7 nucleotides match TRBD2. V shed 5 bases, J shed 5 bases, and the junction held 11 bases outside the gene matches. CDR1 and CDR2 (germline): SEHNR, FQNEAQ (reference sequence). The CDR3 spans 16 residues. Written as DNA, the CDR3 is TGTGCCAGCAGCCTTCCGCAGCGGGAACCGACCGGGGAGCTGTTTTTT. Its translation is CASSLPQREPTGELFF.

This chain links TRBV28 with TRBJ2-4; D assignment may be TRBD1 or TRBD2 (5 bases each). Germline loops: CDR1 MDHEN, CDR2 SYDVKM. The CDR3 loop spans 16 amino acids. The V gene lost 6 bases and the J gene lost 3 bases, with 18 bases spanning the gap. The CDR3 region is CASSDQSTGRKNIQYF. The CDR3 DNA reads TGTGCCAGCAGCGATCAATCCACGGGACGCAAAAACATTCAGTACTTC.

This clonotype was picked up many times. The CDR3 DNA is TGTGCCAGCAGTACTACAGGGGTAGGGACTGAAGCTTTCTTT. Translation: CASSTTGVGTEAFF. The V call is TRBV27, the J call TRBJ1-1, with TRBD1 matching 7 bases. Germline values: CDR1 MNHEY, CDR2 SMNVEV (reference sequence). After removal of 5 bases from V and 5 bases from J, the junction contained 8 bases not matched to a gene. This CDR3 has 14 residues.

V and J are TRBV9 and TRBJ1-4; D remains unclear. The germline CDR1 and CDR2 sequences are SGDLS and YYNGEE. The CDR3 sequence is 19 residues long. The V and J ends lost 0 bases and 4 bases respectively, with 22 bases between them. DNA for the CDR3: TGTGCCAGCAGCGTAGGGATCCAGAGGACGGCGGGCCATAATGAAAAACTGTTTTTT. It encodes CASSVGIQRTAGHNEKLFF.